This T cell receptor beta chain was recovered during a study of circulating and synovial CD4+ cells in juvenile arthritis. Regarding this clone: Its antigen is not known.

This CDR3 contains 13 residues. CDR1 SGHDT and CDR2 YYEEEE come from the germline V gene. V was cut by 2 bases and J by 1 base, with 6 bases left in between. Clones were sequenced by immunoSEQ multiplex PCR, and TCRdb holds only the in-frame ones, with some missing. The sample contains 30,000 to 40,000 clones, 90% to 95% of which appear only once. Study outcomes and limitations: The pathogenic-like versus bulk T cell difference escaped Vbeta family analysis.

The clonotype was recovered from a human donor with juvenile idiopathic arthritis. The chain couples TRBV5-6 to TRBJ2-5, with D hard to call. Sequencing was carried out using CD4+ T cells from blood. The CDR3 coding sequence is TGTGCCAGCAGCTTAGTCAGCCAAGAGACCCAGTACTTC. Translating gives CASSLVSQETQYF. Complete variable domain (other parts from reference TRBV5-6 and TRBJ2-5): DAGVTQSPTHLIKTRGQQVTLRCSPKSGHDTVSWYQQALGQGPQFIFQYYEEEERQRGNFPDRFSGHQFPNYSSELNVNALLLGDSALYLCASSLVSQETQYFGPGTRLLVL.